This entry lists 13 T cell receptor beta chains sequenced from one sample in a study of metastatic and nonmetastatic thyroid tumors. TCRdb re-called the PCR reads through MiXCR. Among 30,000 to 40,000 clones, under 40% were seen once, and the ten largest hold roughly 22%. All patients were treatment-naive before thyroid surgery. Sample: tumor tissue. The source is a female donor with papillary thyroid cancer or a benign thyroid nodule (not recorded which). Some clones in this sample may be carry-over from other donors' samples.

The chain combines TRBV28 with TRBJ2-5; 9 positions agree with TRBD1. This CDR3 contains 17 residues. V was pared by 3 bases and J by 5 bases, with 13 bases of the junction left unmatched. CDR1 and CDR2 from the germline V gene are MDHEN and SYDVKM. CDR3 loop: CASSFSRQGVVRETQYF. The CDR3, as DNA: TGTGCCAGCAGTTTTTCCCGACAGGGGGTCGTCCGGGAGACCCAGTACTTC.

Only a few counts were recorded for this clone. V usage is TRBV10-3 and J usage is TRBJ1-1, with unresolved D. V shed 1 base and J shed 4 bases, with 7 bases lying between them. Germline V lookup: CDR1 ENHRY, CDR2 SYGVKD. The CDR3 length is 13 residues. The CDR3 loop reads CAISEFGSTEAFF. The CDR3, as DNA: TGTGCCATCAGTGAGTTCGGGAGCACTGAAGCTTTCTTT.

This chain connects TRBV19 to TRBJ1-6; perhaps TRBD1 as D (5 bases). Deletions cut 1 base from V and 2 bases from J, with 9 bases between. CDR3 size: 16 residues. Looked up from germline, CDR1 is LNHDA and CDR2 is SQIVND (reference sequence). CDR3 in amino acids: CASSIAGTTYNSPLHF. The CDR3 DNA sequence: TGTGCCAGTAGTATAGCCGGGACCACCTATAATTCACCCCTCCACTTT.

This chain joins TRBV12-3 or TRBV12-4 and TRBJ2-7; D not certain. The length of the CDR3 is 12 residues. The V end was cut by 2 bases, the J end by 3 bases, with 5 bases between. CDR3 nucleotide sequence: TGTGCCAGCAGTTTAAGTCGCTACGAGCAGTACTTC. Protein: CASSLSRYEQYF.

The chain couples TRBV10-2 to TRBJ1-4, with D perhaps matching TRBD1 (5 bases). The CDR3 contains 17 residues. CDR1 is WSHSY and CDR2 is SAAADI in the germline V gene. Trimming left V 3 bases short and J 7 bases short, with 21 bases between. The CDR3 sequence: CASSDLPIDLRGEKLFF. The CDR3, as DNA: TGCGCCAGCAGTGACCTACCGATTGACCTTAGGGGTGAAAAACTGTTTTTT.

This chain links TRBV6-2 or TRBV6-3 with TRBJ2-1; no clear D. Germline CDR1 is MNHEY and CDR2 is SVGEGT. The CDR3 sequence is 12 residues long. Trimming left V 4 bases short and J 6 bases short, with 7 bases between. The CDR3 here is CASSFLFNEQFF. In DNA, the CDR3 is TGTGCCAGCAGTTTTCTGTTCAATGAGCAGTTCTTC.

The rearrangement joins TRBV6-2 or TRBV6-3 to TRBJ2-2; 9 bases map to TRBD2. V lost 5 bases, J lost 6 bases, and 7 bases stayed unmatched. The CDR3 spans 15 residues. The germline V gene has CDR1 MNHEY and CDR2 SVGEGT. The CDR3 region is CASSDRGGASGELFF. As DNA, the CDR3 is TGTGCCAGCAGTGACCGCGGGGGGGCGTCCGGGGAGCTGTTTTTT.

This clone has only a few counts. The V and J genes are TRBV10-3 and TRBJ2-5; no firm D call. The CDR3 has 12 residues. Trimming took 4 bases from V and 4 from J, leaving 7 bases between them. Germline V lookup: CDR1 ENHRY, CDR2 SYGVKD. This CDR3 reads CAISGVSETQYF. CDR3 DNA sequence: TGTGCCATCAGTGGGGTATCAGAGACCCAGTACTTC.

This clone was seen a few times. The chain has TRBV27 and TRBJ2-1; 12 nucleotides align to TRBD2. V trimming: 5 bases; J trimming: 1 base; junction bases outside the gene matches: 6. Germline V gene sequence: CDR1 MNHEY, CDR2 SMNVEV (reference sequence). The CDR3 is made up of 17 amino acids. The CDR3 region is CASSAGLAGLSYNEQFF. The CDR3, as DNA: TGTGCCAGCAGTGCCGGACTAGCGGGATTGTCCTACAATGAGCAGTTCTTC.

This clone was counted many times. The V call is TRBV5-5, the J call TRBJ2-2, with 9 bases that match TRBD1. Germline CDR1 and CDR2: SGHKS and YYEKEE (reference sequence). The CDR3 totals 14 residues. The junction had 1 base not matched to a gene; V was cut back by 4 bases and J by 3 bases. As DNA, the CDR3 is TGTGCCAGCAGCAGGGACAGGGACACCGGGGAGCTGTTTTTT. Its translation: CASSRDRDTGELFF.

The chain carries TRBV5-1 and TRBJ2-1; possibly TRBD1 for D (5 bases). The V end lost 7 bases, the J end lost 6 bases, and 20 bases lay between the germline ends. The CDR3 length is 15 residues. CDR1 and CDR2 from the germline V gene are SGHRS and YFSETQ. The CDR3 DNA follows: TGCGCCAGCCACGGAGACAGCATATCTTCCAATGAGCAGTTCTTC. As protein: CASHGDSISSNEQFF.

This clone was seen only once. The chain recombines TRBV5-1 with TRBJ2-2; a weak D match, TRBD2 (5 bases). Germline-derived CDR1 and CDR2 are SGHRS and YFSETQ. The CDR3 extends over 15 amino acids. The V and J ends lost 2 bases and 1 base respectively, with 9 bases between them. Here the CDR3 DNA reads TGCGCCAGCAGCTTTGGAGGTCTGAACACCGGGGAGCTGTTTTTT. Translation gives CASSFGGLNTGELFF.

The chain employs TRBV7-3 and TRBJ1-1; D perhaps matches TRBD1 (6 bases). With 2 bases removed from V and 0 bases from J, the gap between germline ends came to 13 bases. Germline V gene sequence: CDR1 SGHTA, CDR2 FQGTGA. The CDR3 covers 16 residues. The CDR3 loop reads CASSLSGGGLNTEAFF. The CDR3 region has the DNA TGTGCCAGCAGCTTATCGGGGGGCGGTTTGAACACTGAAGCTTTCTTT.